Detailed here is one T cell receptor (beta chain). This sample is part of a study of spatial heterogeneity in lung cancer. Study overall: On average, each unique TCR and UMI combination appeared more than ten times in raw reads.

TCRdb re-called the 5' RACE reads with MiXCR, one entry per CDR3 protein. The sample carries 50,000 to 65,000 distinct CDR3 sequences, approximately 8% recorded once. As for time point: sample taken at primary tumor resection. Extraction of whole RNA from tumor, nontumor lung or frozen PBMC preceded unsorted sequencing. Germline V CDR1 and CDR2: LGHNA, YNFKEQ. J was trimmed by 0 bases and V by 1 base; bases with no gene match: 6. The CDR3 extends over 17 amino acids. The chain couples TRBV4-2 to TRBJ2-3; 8 bases fit TRBD2. This sample comprised PBMCs, obtained at surgery. The origin of this receptor is a female donor with early-stage non-small cell lung cancer. CDR3 nucleotides: TGTGCCAGCAGCCAAGTGGGAACGGGGGGGAGCACAGATACGCAGTATTTT. Amino acids: CASSQVGTGGSTDTQYF.